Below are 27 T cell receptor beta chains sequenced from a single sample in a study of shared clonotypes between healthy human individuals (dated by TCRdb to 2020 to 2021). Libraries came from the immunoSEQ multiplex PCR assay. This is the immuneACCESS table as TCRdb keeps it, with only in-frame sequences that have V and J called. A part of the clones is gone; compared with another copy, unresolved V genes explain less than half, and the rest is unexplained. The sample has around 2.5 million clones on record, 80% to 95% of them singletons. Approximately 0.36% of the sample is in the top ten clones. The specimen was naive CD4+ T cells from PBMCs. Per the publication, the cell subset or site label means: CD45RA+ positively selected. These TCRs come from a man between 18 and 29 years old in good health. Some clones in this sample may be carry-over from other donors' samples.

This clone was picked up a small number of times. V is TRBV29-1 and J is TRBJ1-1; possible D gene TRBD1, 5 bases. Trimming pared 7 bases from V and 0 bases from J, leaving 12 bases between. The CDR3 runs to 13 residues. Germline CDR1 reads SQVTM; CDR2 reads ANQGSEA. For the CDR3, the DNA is TGCAGCGCTGCGTCAGGGCTGAACACTGAAGCTTTCTTT. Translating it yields CSAASGLNTEAFF. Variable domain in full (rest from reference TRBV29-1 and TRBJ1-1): SAVISQKPSRDICQRGTSLTIQCQVDSQVTMMFWYRQQPGQSLTLIATANQGSEATYESGFVIDKFPISRPNLTFSTLTVSNMSPEDSSIYLCSAASGLNTEAFFGQGTRLTVV.

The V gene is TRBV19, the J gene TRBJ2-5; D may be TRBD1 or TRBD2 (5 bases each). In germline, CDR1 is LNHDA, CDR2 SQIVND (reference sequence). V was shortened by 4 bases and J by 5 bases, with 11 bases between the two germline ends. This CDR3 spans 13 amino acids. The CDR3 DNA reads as TGTGCCAGTAGTACCGCAGGGACGGAGACCCAGTACTTC. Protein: CASSTAGTETQYF. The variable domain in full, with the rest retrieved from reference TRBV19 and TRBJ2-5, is DGGITQSPKYLFRKEGQNVTLSCEQNLNHDAMYWYRQDPGQGLRLIYYSQIVNDFQKGDIAEGYSVSREKKESFPLTVTSAQKNPTAFYLCASSTAGTETQYFGPGTRLLVL.

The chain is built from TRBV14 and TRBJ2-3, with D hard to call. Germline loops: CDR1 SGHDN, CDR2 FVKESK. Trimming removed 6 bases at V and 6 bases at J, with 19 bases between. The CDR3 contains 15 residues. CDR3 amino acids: CASRPWTAVGDTQYF. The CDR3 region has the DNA TGTGCCAGCAGACCCTGGACCGCTGTTGGGGATACGCAGTATTTT.

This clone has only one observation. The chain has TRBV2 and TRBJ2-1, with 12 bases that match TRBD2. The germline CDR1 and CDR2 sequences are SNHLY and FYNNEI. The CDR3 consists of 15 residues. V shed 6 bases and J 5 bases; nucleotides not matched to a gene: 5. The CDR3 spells CASRRLAGDHNEQFF. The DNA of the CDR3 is TGTGCCAGCAGGCGACTAGCGGGAGATCACAATGAGCAGTTCTTC.

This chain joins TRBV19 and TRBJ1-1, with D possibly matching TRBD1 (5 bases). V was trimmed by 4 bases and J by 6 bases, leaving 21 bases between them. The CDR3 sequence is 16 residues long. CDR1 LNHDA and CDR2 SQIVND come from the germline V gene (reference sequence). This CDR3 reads CASSRTQLGDSPEAFF. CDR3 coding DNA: TGTGCCAGTAGTAGGACTCAACTCGGCGACAGTCCTGAAGCTTTCTTT.

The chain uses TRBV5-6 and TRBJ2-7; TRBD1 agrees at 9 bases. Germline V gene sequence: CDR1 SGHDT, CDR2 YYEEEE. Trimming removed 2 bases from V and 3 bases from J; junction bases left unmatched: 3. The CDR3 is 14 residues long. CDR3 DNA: TGTGCCAGCAGCTTATCGGGACAGGGCTACGAGCAGTACTTC. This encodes CASSLSGQGYEQYF.

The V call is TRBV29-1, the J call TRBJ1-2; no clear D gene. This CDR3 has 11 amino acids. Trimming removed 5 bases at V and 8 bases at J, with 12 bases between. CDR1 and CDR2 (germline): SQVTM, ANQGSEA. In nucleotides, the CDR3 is TGCAGCGTTTCGCACATCGGGGGCTACACCTTC. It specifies CSVSHIGGYTF.

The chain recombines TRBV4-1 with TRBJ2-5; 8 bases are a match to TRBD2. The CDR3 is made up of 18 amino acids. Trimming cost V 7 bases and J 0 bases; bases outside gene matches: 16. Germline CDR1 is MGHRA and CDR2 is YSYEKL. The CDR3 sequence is CASITQHGGGYNQETQYF. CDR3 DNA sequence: TGCGCCAGCATCACGCAACACGGGGGGGGTTATAACCAAGAGACCCAGTACTTC.

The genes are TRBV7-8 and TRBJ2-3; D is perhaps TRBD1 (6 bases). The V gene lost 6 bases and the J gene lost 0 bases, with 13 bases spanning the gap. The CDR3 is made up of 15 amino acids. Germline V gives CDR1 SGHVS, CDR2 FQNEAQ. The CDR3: CASSFTGPSTDTQYF. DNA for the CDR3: TGTGCCAGCAGTTTTACAGGGCCCAGCACAGATACGCAGTATTTT.

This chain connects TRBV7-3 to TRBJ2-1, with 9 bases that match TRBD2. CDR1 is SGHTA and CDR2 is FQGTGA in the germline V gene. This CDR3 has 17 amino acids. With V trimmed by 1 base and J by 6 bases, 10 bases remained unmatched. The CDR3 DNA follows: TGTGCCAGCAGCTTAAGGGGCCCTAGCGGGACTCTCAATGAGCAGTTCTTC. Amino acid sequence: CASSLRGPSGTLNEQFF. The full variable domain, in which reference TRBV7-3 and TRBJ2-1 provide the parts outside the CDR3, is GAGVSQTPSNKVTEKGKYVELRCDPISGHTALYWYRQSLGQGPEFLIYFQGTGAADDSGLPNDRFFAVRPEGSVSTLKIQRTERGDSAVYLCASSLRGPSGTLNEQFFGPGTRLTVL.

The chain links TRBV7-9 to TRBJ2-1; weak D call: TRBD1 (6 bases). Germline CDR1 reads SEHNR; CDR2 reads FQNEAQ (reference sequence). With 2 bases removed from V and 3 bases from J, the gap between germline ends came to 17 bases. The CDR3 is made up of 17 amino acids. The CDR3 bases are TGTGCCAGCAGCTTATTTAGGGGGATGGAATACTACAATGAGCAGTTCTTC. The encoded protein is CASSLFRGMEYYNEQFF.

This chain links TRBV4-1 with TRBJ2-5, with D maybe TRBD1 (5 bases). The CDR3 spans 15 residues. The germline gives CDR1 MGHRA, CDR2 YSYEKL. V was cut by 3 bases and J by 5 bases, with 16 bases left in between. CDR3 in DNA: TGCGCCAGCAGCCAGGGGCCGGGCCAAAAGGAGACCCAGTACTTC. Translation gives CASSQGPGQKETQYF.

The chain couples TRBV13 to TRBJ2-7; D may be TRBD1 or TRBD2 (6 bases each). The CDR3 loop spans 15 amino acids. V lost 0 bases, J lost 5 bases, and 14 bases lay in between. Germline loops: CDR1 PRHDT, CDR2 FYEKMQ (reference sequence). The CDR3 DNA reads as TGTGCCAGCAGCTTAGGACTCCGAGGGGGGAACGAGCAGTACTTC. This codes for CASSLGLRGGNEQYF.

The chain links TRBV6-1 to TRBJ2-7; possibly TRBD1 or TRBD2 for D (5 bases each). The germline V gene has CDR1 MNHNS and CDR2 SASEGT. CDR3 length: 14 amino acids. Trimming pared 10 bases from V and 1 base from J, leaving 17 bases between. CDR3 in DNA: TGTGCCATTACGGGGACGGCGGATTCCTACGAGCAGTACTTC. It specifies CAITGTADSYEQYF.

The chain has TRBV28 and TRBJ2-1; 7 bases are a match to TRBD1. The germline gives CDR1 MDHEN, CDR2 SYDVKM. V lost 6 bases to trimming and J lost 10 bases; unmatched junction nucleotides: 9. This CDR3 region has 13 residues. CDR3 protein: CASSPPDRREQFF. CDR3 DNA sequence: TGTGCCAGCAGCCCACCGGACAGGCGGGAGCAGTTCTTC.

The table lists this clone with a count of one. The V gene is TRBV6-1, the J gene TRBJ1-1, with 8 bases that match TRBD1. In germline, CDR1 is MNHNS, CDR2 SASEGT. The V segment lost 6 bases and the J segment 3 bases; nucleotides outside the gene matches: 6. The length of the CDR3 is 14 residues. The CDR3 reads CASRNLDRDTEAFF. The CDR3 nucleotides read TGTGCCAGCAGGAACTTGGACAGGGACACTGAAGCTTTCTTT.

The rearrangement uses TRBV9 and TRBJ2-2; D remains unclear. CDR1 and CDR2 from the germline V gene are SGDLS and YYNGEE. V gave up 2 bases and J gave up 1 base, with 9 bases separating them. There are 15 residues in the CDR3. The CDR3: CASSVLRQNTGELFF. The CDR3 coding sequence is TGTGCCAGCAGCGTCCTACGACAGAACACCGGGGAGCTGTTTTTT.

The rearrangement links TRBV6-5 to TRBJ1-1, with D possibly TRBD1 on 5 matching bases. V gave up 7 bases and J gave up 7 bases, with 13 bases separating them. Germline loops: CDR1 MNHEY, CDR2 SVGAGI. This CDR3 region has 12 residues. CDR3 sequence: CASTRGGVEAFF. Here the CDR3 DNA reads TGTGCCAGCACCCGGGGGGGAGTTGAAGCTTTCTTT.

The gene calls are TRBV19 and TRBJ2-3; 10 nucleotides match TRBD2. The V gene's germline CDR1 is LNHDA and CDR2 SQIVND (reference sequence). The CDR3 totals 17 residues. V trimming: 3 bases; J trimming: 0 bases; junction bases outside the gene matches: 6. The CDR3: CASSIRTSGLSTDTQYF. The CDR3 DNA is TGTGCCAGTAGTATCCGGACTAGCGGTCTTAGCACAGATACGCAGTATTTT.

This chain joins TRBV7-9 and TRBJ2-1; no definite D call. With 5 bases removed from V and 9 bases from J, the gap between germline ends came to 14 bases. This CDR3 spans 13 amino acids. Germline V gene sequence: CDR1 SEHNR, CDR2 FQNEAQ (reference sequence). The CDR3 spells CASSARLMSEQFF. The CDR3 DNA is TGTGCCAGCAGCGCCAGACTGATGAGTGAGCAGTTCTTC.

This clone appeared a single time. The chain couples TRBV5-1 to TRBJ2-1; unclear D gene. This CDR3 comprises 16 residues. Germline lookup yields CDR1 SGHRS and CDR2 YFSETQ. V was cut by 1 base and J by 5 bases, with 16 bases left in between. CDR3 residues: CASSLFLDTVDNEQFF. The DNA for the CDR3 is TGCGCCAGCAGCTTGTTTTTAGACACCGTAGACAATGAGCAGTTCTTC.

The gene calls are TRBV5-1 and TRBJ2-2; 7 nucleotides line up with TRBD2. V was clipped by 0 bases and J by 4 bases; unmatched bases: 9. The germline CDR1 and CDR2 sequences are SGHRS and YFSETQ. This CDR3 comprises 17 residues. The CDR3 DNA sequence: TGCGCCAGCAGCTTGGTCCGCGGCGGGAGTTTCACCGGGGAGCTGTTTTTT. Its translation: CASSLVRGGSFTGELFF.

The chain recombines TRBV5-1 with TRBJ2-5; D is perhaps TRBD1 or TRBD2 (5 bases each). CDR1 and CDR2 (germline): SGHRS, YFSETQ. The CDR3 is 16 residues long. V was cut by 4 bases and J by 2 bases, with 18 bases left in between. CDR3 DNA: TGCGCCAGCAGCGAGGGGAGCGCCTCGGGGCAAGAGACCCAGTACTTC. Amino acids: CASSEGSASGQETQYF.

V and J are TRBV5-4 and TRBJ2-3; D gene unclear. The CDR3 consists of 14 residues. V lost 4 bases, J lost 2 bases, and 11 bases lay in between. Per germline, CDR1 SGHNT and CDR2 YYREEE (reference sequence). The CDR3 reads CASSPPGPTDTQYF. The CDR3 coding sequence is TGTGCCAGCAGCCCGCCCGGACCCACAGATACGCAGTATTTT. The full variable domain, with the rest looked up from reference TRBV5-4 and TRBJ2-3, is ETGVTQSPTHLIKTRGQQVTLRCSSQSGHNTVSWYQQALGQGPQFIFQYYREEENGRGNFPPRFSGLQFPNYSSELNVNALELDDSALYLCASSPPGPTDTQYFGPGTRLTVL.

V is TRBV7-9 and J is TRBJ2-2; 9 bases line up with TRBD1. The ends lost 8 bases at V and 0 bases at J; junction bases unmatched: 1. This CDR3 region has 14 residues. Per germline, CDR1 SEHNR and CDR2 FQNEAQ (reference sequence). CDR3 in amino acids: CASRTGANTGELFF. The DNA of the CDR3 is TGTGCCAGCCGGACAGGGGCGAACACCGGGGAGCTGTTTTTT. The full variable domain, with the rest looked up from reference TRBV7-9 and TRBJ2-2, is DTGVSQNPRHKITKRGQNVTFRCDPISEHNRLYWYRQTLGQGPEFLTYFQNEAQLEKSRLLSDRFSAERPKGSFSTLEIQRTEQGDSAMYLCASRTGANTGELFFGEGSRLTVL.

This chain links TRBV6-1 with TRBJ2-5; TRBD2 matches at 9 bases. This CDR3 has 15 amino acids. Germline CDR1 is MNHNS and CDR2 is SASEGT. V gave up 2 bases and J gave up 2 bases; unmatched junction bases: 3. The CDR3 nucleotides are TGTGCCAGCAGTGAACTGGGACTAGCTCAAGAGACCCAGTACTTC. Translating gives CASSELGLAQETQYF.

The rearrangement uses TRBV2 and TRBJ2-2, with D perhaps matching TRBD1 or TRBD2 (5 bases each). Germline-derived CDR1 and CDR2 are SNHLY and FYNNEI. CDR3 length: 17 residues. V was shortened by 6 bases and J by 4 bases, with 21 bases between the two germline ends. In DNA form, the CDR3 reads TGTGCCAGCAGCAGGATGGGACCTCGGAGGAGCACCGGGGAGCTGTTTTTT. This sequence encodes CASSRMGPRRSTGELFF.